The present T cell receptor beta chain was sequenced within a study of cytomegalovirus exposure and HLA in healthy donors. Assay: immunoSEQ multiplex PCR; the TCRdb copy retains only in-frame clones and omits some. The sample includes 250,000 to 350,000 clones, roughly 90% of them seen just once. The approximately 120-subject validation cohort, separate from the approximately 660-subject first cohort, included the donors. The CDR3 is made up of 16 amino acids. CDR1 is SQVTM, CDR2 ANQGSEA, per germline. V dropped 5 bases and J dropped 8; count of bases not matched to a gene: 18. J is TRBJ2-1 and V is TRBV29-1; 7 positions match TRBD2. Sequencing was carried out using PBMCs. The sequence came from a woman younger than 35 in good health and CMV-seronegative. CDR3 in amino acids: CSVRVWTSIQSDEQFF. The CDR3 bases are TGCAGCGTTCGGGTCTGGACTAGTATACAATCCGATGAGCAGTTCTTC.